Included here is one TCR beta chain sequence, with context. CDR3 length: 16 amino acids. Germline V gene lookup returns CDR1 LGHNA and CDR2 YSLEER. V was clipped by 3 bases and J by 7 bases, with 19 bases between them. This record comes from a study of blood T cell repertoires in COVID-19. Method: immunoSEQ multiplex PCR; TCRdb's copy keeps in-frame clones and lacks some. The sample holds around 260,000 clones, about nine tenths seen once. Source material: peripheral blood. The sequence was obtained from a middle-aged man who had recovered from COVID-19. The genes are TRBV4-3 and TRBJ2-1; weak D call: TRBD1 (5 bases). CDR3 residues: CASSHSQVGPRNEQFF. DNA for the CDR3: TGCGCCAGCAGCCATTCACAGGTAGGCCCCCGGAATGAGCAGTTCTTC.